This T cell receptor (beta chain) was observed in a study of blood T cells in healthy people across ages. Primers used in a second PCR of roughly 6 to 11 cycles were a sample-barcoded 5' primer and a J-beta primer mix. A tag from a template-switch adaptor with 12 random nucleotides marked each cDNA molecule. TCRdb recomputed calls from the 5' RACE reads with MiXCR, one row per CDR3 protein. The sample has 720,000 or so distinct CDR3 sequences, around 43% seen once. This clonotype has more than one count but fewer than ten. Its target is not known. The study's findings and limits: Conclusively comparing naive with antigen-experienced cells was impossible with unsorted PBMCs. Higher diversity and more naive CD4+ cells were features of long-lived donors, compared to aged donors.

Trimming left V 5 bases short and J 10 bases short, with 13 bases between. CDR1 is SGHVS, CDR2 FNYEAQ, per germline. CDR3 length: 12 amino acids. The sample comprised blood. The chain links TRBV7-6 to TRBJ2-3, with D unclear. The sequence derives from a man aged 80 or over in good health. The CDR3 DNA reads TGTGCCAGCAGCCCAAACTCCAGAGCGCAGTATTTT. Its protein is CASSPNSRAQYF.